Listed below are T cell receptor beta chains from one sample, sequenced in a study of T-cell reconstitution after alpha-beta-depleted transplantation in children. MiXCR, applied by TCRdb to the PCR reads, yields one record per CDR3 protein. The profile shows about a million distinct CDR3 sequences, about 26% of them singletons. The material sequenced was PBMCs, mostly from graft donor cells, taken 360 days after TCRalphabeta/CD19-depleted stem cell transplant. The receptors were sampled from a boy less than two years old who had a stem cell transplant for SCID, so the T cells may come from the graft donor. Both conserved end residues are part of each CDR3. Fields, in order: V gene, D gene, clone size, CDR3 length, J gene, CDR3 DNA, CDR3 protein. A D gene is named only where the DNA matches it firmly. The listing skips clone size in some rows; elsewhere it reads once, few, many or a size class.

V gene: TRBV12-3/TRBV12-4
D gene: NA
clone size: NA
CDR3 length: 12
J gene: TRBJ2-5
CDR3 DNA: TGTGCCAGCAGTTTAGACACCGAGACCCAGTACTTC
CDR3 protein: CASSLDTETQYF

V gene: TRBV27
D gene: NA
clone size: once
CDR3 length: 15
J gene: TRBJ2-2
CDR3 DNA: TGTGCCAGCAGTTTAGAAAGGGATAACACCGGGGAGCTGTTTTTT
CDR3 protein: CASSLERDNTGELFF

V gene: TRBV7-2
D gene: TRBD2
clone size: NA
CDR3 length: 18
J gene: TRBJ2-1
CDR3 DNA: TGTGCCAGCAGCTTAGCAGGGAGACTAGCGGGGGGCTACAATGAGCAGTTCTTC
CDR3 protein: CASSLAGRLAGGYNEQFF

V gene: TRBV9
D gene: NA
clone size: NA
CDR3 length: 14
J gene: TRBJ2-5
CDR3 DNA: TGTGCCAGCAGCGTAGAAGCGGTAGGGGAGACCCAGTACTTC
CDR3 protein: CASSVEAVGETQYF

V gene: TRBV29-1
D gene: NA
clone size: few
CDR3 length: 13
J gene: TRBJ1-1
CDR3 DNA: TGCAGCGTTGGTAGGGATTGGGGCACTGAAGCTTTCTTT
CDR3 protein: CSVGRDWGTEAFF

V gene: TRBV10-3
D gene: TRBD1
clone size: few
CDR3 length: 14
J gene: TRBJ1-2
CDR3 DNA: TGTGCCATCAGTGAGAGGGACAGTCGAGGTGGCTACACCTTC
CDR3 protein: CAISERDSRGGYTF

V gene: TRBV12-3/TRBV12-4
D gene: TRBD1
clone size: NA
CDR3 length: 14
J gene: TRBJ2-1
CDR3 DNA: TGTGCCAGCAGTTCCGGGACAGCCCACAATGAGCAGTTCTTC
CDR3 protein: CASSSGTAHNEQFF

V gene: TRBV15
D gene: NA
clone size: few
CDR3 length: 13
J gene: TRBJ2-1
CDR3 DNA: TGTGCATGCAAGGGACTCGACTACAATGAGCAGTTCTTC
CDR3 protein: CACKGLDYNEQFF

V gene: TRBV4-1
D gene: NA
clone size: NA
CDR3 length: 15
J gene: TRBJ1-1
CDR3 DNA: TGCGCCAGCAGCCAACTTGGACTATTGAACACTGAAGCTTTCTTT
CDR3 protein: CASSQLGLLNTEAFF

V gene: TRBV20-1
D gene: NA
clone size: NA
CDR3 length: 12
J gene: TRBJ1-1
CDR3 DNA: TGCAGTGCGAACAGGGATTACACTGAAGCTTTCTTT
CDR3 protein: CSANRDYTEAFF

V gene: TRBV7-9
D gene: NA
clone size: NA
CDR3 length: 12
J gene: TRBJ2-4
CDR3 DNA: TGTGCCAGCAGCCTGGGGGTTAACATTCAGTACTTC
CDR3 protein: CASSLGVNIQYF

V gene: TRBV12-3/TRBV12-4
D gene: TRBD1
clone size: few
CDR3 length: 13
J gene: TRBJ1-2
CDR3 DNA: TGTGCCAGCAGTTTCACAGGGGGCGATGGCTACACCTTC
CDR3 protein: CASSFTGGDGYTF

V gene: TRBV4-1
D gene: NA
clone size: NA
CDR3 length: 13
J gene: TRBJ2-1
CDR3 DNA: TGCGCCAGCAGCCAAGATCAAGGGTTTGAGCAGTTCTTC
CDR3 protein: CASSQDQGFEQFF

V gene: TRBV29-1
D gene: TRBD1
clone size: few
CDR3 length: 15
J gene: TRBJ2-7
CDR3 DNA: TGCAGCGTCACAACCACCACAGGGGGTGCCTACGAGCAGTACTTC
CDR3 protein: CSVTTTTGGAYEQYF

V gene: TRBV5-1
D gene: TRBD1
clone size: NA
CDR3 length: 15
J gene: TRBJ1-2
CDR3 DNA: TGCGCCAGCAGCTTAGGCCAGGGGGCTGATTTTGGCTACACCTTC
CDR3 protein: CASSLGQGADFGYTF

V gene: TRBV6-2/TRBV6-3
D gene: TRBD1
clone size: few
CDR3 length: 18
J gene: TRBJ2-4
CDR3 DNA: TGTGCCAGCAGTTACTCGAACCACAGGGGCCTAGCCAAAAACATTCAGTACTTC
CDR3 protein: CASSYSNHRGLAKNIQYF

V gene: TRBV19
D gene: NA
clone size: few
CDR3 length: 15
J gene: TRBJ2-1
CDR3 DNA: TGTGCCAGCGGCGAGAACTCCTTAGGGGAGAATGAGCAGTTCTTC
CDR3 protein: CASGENSLGENEQFF

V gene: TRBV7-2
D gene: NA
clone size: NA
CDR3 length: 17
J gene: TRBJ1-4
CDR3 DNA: TGTGCCAGCAGCTTGAGTCACAGGGCTCGAACTAATGAAAAACTGTTTTTT
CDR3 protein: CASSLSHRARTNEKLFF

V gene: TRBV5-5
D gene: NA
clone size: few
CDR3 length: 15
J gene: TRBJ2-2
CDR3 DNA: TGTGCCAGCAGCAAGGGACACACGAACACCGGGGAGCTGTTTTTT
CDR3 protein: CASSKGHTNTGELFF

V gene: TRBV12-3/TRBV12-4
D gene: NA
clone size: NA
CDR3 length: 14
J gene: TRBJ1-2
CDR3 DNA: TGTGCCAGCACCCAGGATGGGCACCTCTATGGCTACACCTTC
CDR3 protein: CASTQDGHLYGYTF

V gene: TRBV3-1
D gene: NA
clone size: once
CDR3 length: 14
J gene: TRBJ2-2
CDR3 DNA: TGTGCCAGCAGCCACTTAGGATCCACCGGGGAGCTGTTTTTT
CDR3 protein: CASSHLGSTGELFF

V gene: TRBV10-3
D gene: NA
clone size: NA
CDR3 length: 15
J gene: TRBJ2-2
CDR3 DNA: TGTGCCATCAGCATGGGAGGTCTGAACACCGGGGAGCTGTTTTTT
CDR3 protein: CAISMGGLNTGELFF

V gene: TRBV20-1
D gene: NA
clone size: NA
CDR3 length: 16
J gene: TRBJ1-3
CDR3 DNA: TGCAGTGCTAGCGGGCAGCGGAGCGTAATTGGAAACACCATATATTTT
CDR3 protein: CSASGQRSVIGNTIYF

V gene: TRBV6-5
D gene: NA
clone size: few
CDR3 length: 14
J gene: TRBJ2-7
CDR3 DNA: TGTGCCAGCAGTTACATTGTGGAGGCGGGCGAGCAGTACTTC
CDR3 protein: CASSYIVEAGEQYF

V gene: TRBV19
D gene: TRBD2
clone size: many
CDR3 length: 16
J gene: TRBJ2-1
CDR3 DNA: TGTGCCAGTAGTTCGCGTACTAGCGGTGGTTACAATGAGCAGTTCTTC
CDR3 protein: CASSSRTSGGYNEQFF

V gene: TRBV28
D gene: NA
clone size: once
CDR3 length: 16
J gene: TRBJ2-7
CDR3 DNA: TGTGCCAGCAGTTCCATGGGGGTCCTGGGGTCCTACGAGCAGTACTTC
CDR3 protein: CASSSMGVLGSYEQYF

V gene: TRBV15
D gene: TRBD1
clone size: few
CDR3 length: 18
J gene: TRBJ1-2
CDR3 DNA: TGTGCCACCAGCAGAGTCCGGACAGGGGGCAGATCTGACTATGGCTACACCTTC
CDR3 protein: CATSRVRTGGRSDYGYTF

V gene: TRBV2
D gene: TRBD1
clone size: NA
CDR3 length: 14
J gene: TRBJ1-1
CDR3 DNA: TGTGCCAGCACGGGACAGGGTTTGCTCACTGAAGCTTTCTTT
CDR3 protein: CASTGQGLLTEAFF

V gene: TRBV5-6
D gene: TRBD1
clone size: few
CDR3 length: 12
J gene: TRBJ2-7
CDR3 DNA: TGTGCCAGCAGCTTGGGGACAGGGGTAGCGTACTTC
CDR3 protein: CASSLGTGVAYF

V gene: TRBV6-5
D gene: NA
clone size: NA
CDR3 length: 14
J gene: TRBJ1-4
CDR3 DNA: TGTGCCAGCAGTTACGGGCAGGCTAATGAAAAACTGTTTTTT
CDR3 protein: CASSYGQANEKLFF

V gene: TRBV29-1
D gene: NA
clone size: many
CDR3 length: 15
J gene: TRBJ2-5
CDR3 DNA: TGCAGCGTTGGGTTGACGGGAGTCCCCCAAGAGACCCAGTACTTC
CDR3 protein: CSVGLTGVPQETQYF

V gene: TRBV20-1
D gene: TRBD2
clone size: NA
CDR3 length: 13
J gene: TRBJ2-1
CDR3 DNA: TGCAGTGCTATTAGCGGGGGGGCCCCTGAGCAGTTCTTC
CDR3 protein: CSAISGGAPEQFF

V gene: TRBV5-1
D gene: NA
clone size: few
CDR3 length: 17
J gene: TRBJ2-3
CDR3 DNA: TGCGCCAGCAGCCTGGGTGGTGGCCGCCACGGCACAGATACGCAGTATTTT
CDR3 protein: CASSLGGGRHGTDTQYF

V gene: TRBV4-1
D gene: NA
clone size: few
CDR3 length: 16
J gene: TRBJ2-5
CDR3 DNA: TGCGCCAGCAGTCAGCAGCCCGGAAGGGACCAAGAGACCCAGTACTTC
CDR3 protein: CASSQQPGRDQETQYF

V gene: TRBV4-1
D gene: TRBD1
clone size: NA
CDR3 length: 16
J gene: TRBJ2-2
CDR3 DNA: TGCGCCAGCAGCCAAGATCCAGACAGGGAGACCGGGGAGCTGTTTTTT
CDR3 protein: CASSQDPDRETGELFF

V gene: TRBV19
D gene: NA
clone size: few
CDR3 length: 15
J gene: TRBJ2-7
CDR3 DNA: TGTGCCAGTAGTACCGTCGACCGCAATCCCTACGAGCAGTACTTC
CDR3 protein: CASSTVDRNPYEQYF

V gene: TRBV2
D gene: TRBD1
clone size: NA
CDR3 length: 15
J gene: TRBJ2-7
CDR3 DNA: TGTGCCAGCAGAGGGACTGGGACAGGGGACTACGAGCAGTACTTC
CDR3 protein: CASRGTGTGDYEQYF

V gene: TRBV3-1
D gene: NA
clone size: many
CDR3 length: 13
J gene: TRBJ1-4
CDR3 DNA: TGTGCCAGCCGAGGATCGAAGAAGGAAAAACTGTTTTTT
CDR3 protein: CASRGSKKEKLFF

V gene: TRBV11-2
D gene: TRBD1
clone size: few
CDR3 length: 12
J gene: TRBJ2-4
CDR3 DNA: TGTGCCAGCAGCCCGGACAGGGACATTCAGTACTTC
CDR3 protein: CASSPDRDIQYF

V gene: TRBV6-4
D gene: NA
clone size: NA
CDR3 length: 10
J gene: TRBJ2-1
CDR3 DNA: TGTGCCAGCGGGAACAGTGAGCAGTTCTTC
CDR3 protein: CASGNSEQFF

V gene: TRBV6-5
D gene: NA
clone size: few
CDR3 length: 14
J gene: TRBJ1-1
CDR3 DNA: TGTGCCAGCAGTTACCTCCAGTGGGGAACTGAAGCTTTCTTT
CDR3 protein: CASSYLQWGTEAFF

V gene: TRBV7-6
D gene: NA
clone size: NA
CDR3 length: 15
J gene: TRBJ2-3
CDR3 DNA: TGTGCCAGCAGCTTAGGAGTAATATTCGCAGATACGCAGTATTTT
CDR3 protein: CASSLGVIFADTQYF

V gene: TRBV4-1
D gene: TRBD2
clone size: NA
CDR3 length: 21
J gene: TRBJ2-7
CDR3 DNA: TGCGCCAGCAGCCAAGGGTGGAGCAAGGCTAGCGGGGGGGCAACCCAATACGAGCAGTACTTC
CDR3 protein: CASSQGWSKASGGATQYEQYF

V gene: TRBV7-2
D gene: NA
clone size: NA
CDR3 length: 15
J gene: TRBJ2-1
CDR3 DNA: TGTGCCAGCAGACTCGGGCAGAAGGGGGTCAATGAGCAGTTCTTC
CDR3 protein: CASRLGQKGVNEQFF

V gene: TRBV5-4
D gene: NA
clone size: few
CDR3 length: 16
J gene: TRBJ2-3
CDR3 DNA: TGTGCCAGCAGTTCAGTGTCCCGTTCGGGCACAGATACGCAGTATTTT
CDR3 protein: CASSSVSRSGTDTQYF

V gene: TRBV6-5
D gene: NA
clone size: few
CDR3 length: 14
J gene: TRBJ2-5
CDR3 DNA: TGTGCCAGCAGTTACTCGAATCCAAGGGAGACCCAGTACTTC
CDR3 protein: CASSYSNPRETQYF

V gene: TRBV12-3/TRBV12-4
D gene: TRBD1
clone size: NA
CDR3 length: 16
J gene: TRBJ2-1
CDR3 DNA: TGTGCCAGCAGTTTAGCGGACAGGGCAGGGGTCAATGAGCAGTTCTTC
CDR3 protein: CASSLADRAGVNEQFF

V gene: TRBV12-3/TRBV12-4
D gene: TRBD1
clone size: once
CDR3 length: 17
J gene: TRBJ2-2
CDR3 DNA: TGTGCCAGCAGTCGCAGACAGGGAACCTCGAACACCGGGGAGCTGTTTTTT
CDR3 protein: CASSRRQGTSNTGELFF

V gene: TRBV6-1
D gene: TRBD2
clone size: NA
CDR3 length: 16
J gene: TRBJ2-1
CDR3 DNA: TGTGCCAGCAGTGAAGCGCTGGGGACTAGGTACAATGAGCAGTTCTTC
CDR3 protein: CASSEALGTRYNEQFF

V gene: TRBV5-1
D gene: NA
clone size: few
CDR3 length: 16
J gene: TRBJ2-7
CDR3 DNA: TGCGCCAGCAGCTTGACCTCTGGCAGGGTCCCCTACGAGCAGTACTTC
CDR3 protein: CASSLTSGRVPYEQYF

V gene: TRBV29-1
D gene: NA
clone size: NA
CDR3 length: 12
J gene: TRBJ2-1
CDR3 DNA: TGCAGCGCCCCCAGAGTGGGCAATGAGCAGTTCTTC
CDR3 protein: CSAPRVGNEQFF

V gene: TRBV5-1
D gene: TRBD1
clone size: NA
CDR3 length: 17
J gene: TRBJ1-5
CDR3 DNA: TGCGCCAGCAGCTCGCCAGGGGGCCGGCTTAGCAATCAGCCCCAGCATTTT
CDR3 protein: CASSSPGGRLSNQPQHF

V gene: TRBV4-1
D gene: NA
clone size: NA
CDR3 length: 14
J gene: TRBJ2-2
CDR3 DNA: TGCGCCAGCAGCCCCGCTAGGGCGACCGGGGAGCTGTTTTTT
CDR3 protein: CASSPARATGELFF

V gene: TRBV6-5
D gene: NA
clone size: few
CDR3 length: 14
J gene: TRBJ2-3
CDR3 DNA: TGTGCCAGCAGTTACGCGGGGGCCCGGGATACGCAGTATTTT
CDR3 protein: CASSYAGARDTQYF

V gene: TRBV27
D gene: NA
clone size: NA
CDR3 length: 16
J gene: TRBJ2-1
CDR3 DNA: TGTGCCAGCAGTCCCCTCGGGGGGCCGAGGGGTAATGAGCAGTTCTTC
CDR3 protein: CASSPLGGPRGNEQFF

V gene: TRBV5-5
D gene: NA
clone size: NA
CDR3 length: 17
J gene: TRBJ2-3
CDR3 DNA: TGTGCCAGCAGCTTGCGATCGACTAGTCTACGCACAGATACGCAGTATTTT
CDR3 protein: CASSLRSTSLRTDTQYF

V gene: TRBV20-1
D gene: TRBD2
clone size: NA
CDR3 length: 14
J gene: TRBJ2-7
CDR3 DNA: TGCAGTGCTAGTTTCCTGATAGCGGGGTACGAGCAGTACTTC
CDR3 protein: CSASFLIAGYEQYF